This T cell receptor (beta chain) derives from a study of blood T cell repertoires in COVID-19. Overall study context: Sources were T cells, B-cell-depleted T cells, or PBMCs; the material itself was cDNA or gDNA.

A note on this clone: Within the sample, other DNA sequences also encode this same CDR3.

CDR3 length equals 16 residues. J was trimmed by 2 bases and V by 1 base; bases with no gene match: 3. From germline, CDR1 is LGHNA and CDR2 YSLEER. As processed by the authors: For nucleated cells, counts were estimated from reference gene primer amplification. Produced via immunoSEQ multiplex PCR; TCRdb's table is partial and in-frame only. The DNA was the basis for D and trimming; V, J and clone size are from that table. The sample contains about 89,000 clones, about 77% of which appear only once. Patients at the Seattle site were enrolled during active infection and followed longitudinally. Sequenced: peripheral blood. The chain couples TRBV4-3 to TRBJ2-7; 12 nucleotides line up with TRBD2. The clonotype comes from a man in his 70s with COVID-19, enrolled during active disease. CDR3 sequence: CASSQVLAGGPYEQYF. CDR3 bases: TGCGCCAGCAGCCAAGTACTAGCGGGAGGCCCCTACGAGCAGTACTTC.